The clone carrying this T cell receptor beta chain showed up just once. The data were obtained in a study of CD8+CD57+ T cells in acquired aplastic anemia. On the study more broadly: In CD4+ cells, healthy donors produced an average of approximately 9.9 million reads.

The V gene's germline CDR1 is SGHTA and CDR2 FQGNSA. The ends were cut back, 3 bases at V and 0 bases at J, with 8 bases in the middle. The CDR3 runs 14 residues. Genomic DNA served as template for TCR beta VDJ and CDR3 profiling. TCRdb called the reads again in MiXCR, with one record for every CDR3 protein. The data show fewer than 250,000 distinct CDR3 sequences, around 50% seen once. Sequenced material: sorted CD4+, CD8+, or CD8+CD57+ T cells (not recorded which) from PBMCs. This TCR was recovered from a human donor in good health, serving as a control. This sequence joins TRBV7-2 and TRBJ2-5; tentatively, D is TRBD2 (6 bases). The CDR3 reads CTSSFGTDQETQYF. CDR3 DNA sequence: TGTACCAGCAGCTTTGGGACTGACCAAGAGACCCAGTACTTC.